These T cell receptor beta chains were read from a single sample in a study of blood T cells in healthy people across ages. From the 5' RACE reads, TCRdb called clonotypes with MiXCR, one entry per CDR3 protein. The sample carries hundreds of thousands of distinct CDR3 sequences, approximately 65% recorded once. Sequences were obtained from blood. The receptors originated from a man aged 25 to 40 in good health. Each CDR3 is given without its conserved first and last residue. Each record gives: V gene, clone size, J gene, CDR3 protein. For some rows the clone size is stated as once, few or many, or as a class when expanded; others skip it.

>TRBV20-1|NA|TRBJ1-6
NARGAQGGRDSPLH
>TRBV29-1|few|TRBJ1-5
SAITIQGDQPQH
>TRBV4-3|NA|TRBJ1-2
ASSQVSGGGYT
>TRBV20-1|few|TRBJ2-5
SARFARGETQY
>TRBV20-1|NA|TRBJ2-5
SATGLAGYQETQY
>TRBV10-3|NA|TRBJ2-7
AISASGGFSYEQY
>TRBV6-6|few|TRBJ2-7
ASSYGDSYEQY
>TRBV7-2|NA|TRBJ2-7
ASSHPWTGTSYEQY
>TRBV5-1|NA|TRBJ2-7
ASSLGALYEQY
>TRBV4-2|NA|TRBJ1-5
ASSQEHAVSNQPQH
>TRBV7-9|NA|TRBJ1-2
ASSSPSTGNGYT
>TRBV15|NA|TRBJ2-5
ATSRGGGGTYQETQY
>TRBV3-1|NA|TRBJ1-2
ASSQDNRGGYT
>TRBV6-8|few|TRBJ1-2
ASSYSSLRTVRRYGYT
>TRBV6-2/TRBV6-3|NA|NA
ASSTRSAKNIQY
>TRBV6-6|NA|TRBJ2-7
AIRQGRGVYEQY
>TRBV29-1|once|TRBJ1-5
SVEVPKTTRQGNQPQH
>TRBV9|NA|TRBJ2-3
ASSVELAGVPDTQY
>TRBV18|few|TRBJ2-1
ASSPGTGGYGEQF
>TRBV7-9|NA|TRBJ2-5
ASSLPGLAGGHQETQY
>TRBV7-2|NA|TRBJ2-7
ASTLPGQFSYEQY
>TRBV20-1|NA|TRBJ2-3
SAVGIRGTDTQY
>TRBV6-4|NA|TRBJ2-3
ASSGDWGDTQY
>TRBV7-2|NA|TRBJ2-1
ASSFGTSTYNEQF
>TRBV4-2|few|TRBJ2-3
ASSQGTSGGTDTQY
>TRBV4-3|few|TRBJ2-1
ASSQGLAGLSYNEQF
>TRBV4-3|NA|TRBJ2-3
ASSQAARTGDTDTQY
>TRBV20-1|NA|TRBJ2-4
SARDWGQPNIQY
>TRBV7-9|NA|TRBJ1-2
ASRPGAPGYT
>TRBV6-1|NA|TRBJ1-5
ASSPTEYSNQPQH